The text below deals with one T cell receptor beta chain. What it binds is not known. These data belong to a study of type 1 regulatory T cells. Germline loops: CDR1 ENHRY, CDR2 SYGVKD. The CDR3 is 12 amino acids. Unmatched junction bases numbered 4, after V lost 6 bases and J lost 6 bases. TCRdb used MiXCR to reprocess the reads, holding one entry per CDR3 protein. The table includes 68,000 or so distinct CDR3 sequences, around 49% detected once. This sequence joins TRBV10-3 and TRBJ1-1, with TRBD1 matching 7 bases. The sample was cultured non-Tr1 T cells, either the whole culture or a sorted T cell fraction (not recorded which). The sequence was collected from a human donor in good health. The CDR3 reads CAIRIQGSEAFF. Written as DNA, the CDR3 is TGTGCCATCAGGATACAGGGGTCTGAAGCTTTCTTT.